These T cell receptor beta chains were read from a single sample in a study of neurological immune-mediated disorders. One entry per CDR3 protein results from TCRdb running MiXCR on the 5' RACE reads. This repertoire shows some 46,000 distinct CDR3 sequences, roughly 4.4% found once; its top ten account for 5.7%. Sequencing used PBMCs. The receptors were sampled from a woman aged 60-75 years with multiple sclerosis. The CDR3 runs from the conserved cysteine through the conserved F or W. The order of the fields is V gene, D gene, clone size, J gene, CDR3 protein, CDR3 DNA. The D gene is left open where the match is weak. For some rows the clone size is stated as once, few or many, or as a class when expanded; others skip it.

TRBV5-1	.	.	TRBJ2-2	CASSFRGPTGELFF	TGCGCCAGCAGCTTTCGGGGACCGACCGGGGAGCTGTTTTTT
TRBV7-2	TRBD1	many	TRBJ1-2	CASSLVAGQTLNGYTF	TGTGCCAGCAGCTTAGTAGCGGGACAGACTTTAAATGGCTACACCTTC
TRBV4-1	TRBD1	many	TRBJ2-7	CASSQRLGTGIYEQYF	TGCGCCAGCAGCCAAAGATTGGGGACAGGGATCTACGAGCAGTACTTC
TRBV3-1	.	many	TRBJ1-2	CASSQELGSGGYTF	TGTGCCAGCAGCCAAGAGCTGGGGAGTGGTGGCTACACCTTC
TRBV3-1	.	many	TRBJ2-2	CASSQDPGNTGELFF	TGTGCCAGCAGCCAAGATCCAGGGAACACCGGGGAGCTGTTTTTT
TRBV6-2/TRBV6-3	.	many	TRBJ2-5	CASSQTEPQYF	TGTGCCAGCAGCCAGACAGAGCCCCAGTACTTC
TRBV19	.	.	TRBJ1-2	CASSIRDMPAGYTF	TGTGCCAGTAGTATAAGGGACATGCCAGCTGGCTACACCTTC
TRBV7-2	TRBD1	many	TRBJ2-1	CASSVNRGAEQFF	TGTGCCAGCAGCGTAAACAGGGGCGCTGAGCAGTTCTTC
TRBV11-2	TRBD2	few	TRBJ2-3	CASSLGLAGNTQYF	TGTGCCAGCAGCTTAGGGCTAGCGGGGAATACGCAGTATTTT
TRBV20-1	TRBD1	many	TRBJ1-1	CSARDRTGANTEAFF	TGCAGTGCTAGAGATAGGACAGGGGCTAACACTGAAGCTTTCTTT
TRBV7-2	.	.	TRBJ1-1	CASSLAQGNTEAFF	TGTGCCAGCAGCTTAGCGCAGGGAAACACTGAAGCTTTCTTT
TRBV20-1	.	many	TRBJ1-1	CSGLPGGTTEAFF	TGCAGTGGTCTCCCCGGGGGGACCACTGAAGCTTTCTTT
TRBV5-1	TRBD2	.	TRBJ2-1	CASSFPAGTINEQFF	TGCGCCAGCAGCTTTCCAGCGGGAACCATTAATGAGCAGTTCTTC
TRBV20-1	TRBD2	many	TRBJ2-1	CSARPSGSAPYNEQFF	TGCAGTGCTAGACCTAGCGGGAGTGCCCCCTACAATGAGCAGTTCTTC
TRBV7-2	TRBD1	many	TRBJ2-3	CASSLDRGPGDTQYF	TGTGCCAGCAGCCTGGACAGGGGCCCTGGGGATACGCAGTATTTT
TRBV6-6	.	many	TRBJ2-4	CASSPISGAGYIQYF	TGTGCCAGCAGCCCTATTTCAGGGGCAGGATACATTCAGTACTTC
TRBV11-2	.	many	TRBJ1-3	CASSPRTRSGNTIYF	TGTGCCAGCAGCCCCCGTACCCGCTCTGGAAACACCATATATTTT
TRBV20-1	TRBD1	many	TRBJ1-2	CSARRTGGGYTF	TGCAGTGCTAGACGGACAGGGGGAGGCTACACCTTC
TRBV27	.	many	TRBJ2-1	CASSLIGNEQFF	TGTGCCAGCAGTTTAATAGGCAATGAGCAGTTCTTC
TRBV20-1	TRBD2	many	TRBJ2-2	CSARDRFRGAGELFF	TGCAGTGCTAGAGATCGCTTTCGGGGGGCCGGGGAGCTGTTTTTT
TRBV16	.	many	TRBJ1-1	CASSQSSGMWTEAFF	TGTGCCAGCAGCCAATCATCAGGGATGTGGACTGAAGCTTTCTTT
TRBV7-2	TRBD2	few	TRBJ2-1	CASSLGLRTSGAYSSYNEQFF	TGTGCCAGCAGCTTAGGGTTACGGACTAGCGGGGCCTATAGCTCCTACAATGAGCAGTTCTTC
TRBV10-3	TRBD2	many	TRBJ2-2	CAIGLAGASNTGELFF	TGTGCCATCGGGCTAGCGGGAGCGTCGAACACCGGGGAGCTGTTTTTT
TRBV11-3	TRBD2	.	TRBJ2-1	CASSLRGTSGDKIANEQFF	TGTGCCAGCAGCTTAAGGGGGACTAGCGGGGACAAAATCGCGAATGAGCAGTTCTTC
TRBV7-2	.	many	TRBJ2-5	CASSSQQETQYF	TGTGCCAGCAGCTCACAGCAAGAGACCCAGTACTTC
TRBV7-9	.	many	TRBJ2-3	CASSFYSTQSTDTQYF	TGTGCCAGCAGCTTTTACAGCACACAAAGCACAGATACGCAGTATTTT
TRBV20-1	.	many	TRBJ2-3	CSASGAGVTDTQYF	TGCAGTGCTTCTGGGGCAGGGGTAACAGATACGCAGTATTTT
TRBV20-1	TRBD1	many	TRBJ2-2	CSADRGTGELFF	TGCAGTGCTGACAGGGGCACCGGGGAGCTGTTTTTT